This T cell receptor beta chain stems from a study of shared clonotypes between healthy human individuals. The study's findings and limits: Estimated richness was generally greater in naive than memory subsets. Sampling used blood alone; tissue repertoires probably differ.

As for this clone: Antigen unknown.

Division of CD4+ cells produced a CD45RA+ naive subset and a CD45RA-negative memory subset. TCRdb keeps only in-frame clones here, not all; method: immunoSEQ multiplex PCR. The sample gives roughly 2,300,000 clones, approximately 90% of which show up once; 0.3% to 0.45% is in the top ten. V lost 3 bases to trimming and J lost 6 bases, with 14 bases between them. Germline V CDR1 and CDR2: SGHTA, FQGNSA. This CDR3 is built from 14 residues. The sequence was collected from a man aged 18-30 years in good health. Some clones in this sample may be carry-over from other donors' samples. The source material was naive CD4+ T cells from PBMCs. Stated subset: CD45RA+ positively selected. The chain combines TRBV7-2 with TRBJ1-2; D is unresolved. CDR3 residues: CASSFLGFLDGYTF. Written as DNA, the CDR3 is TGTGCCAGCAGCTTTCTCGGGTTTTTAGATGGCTACACCTTC.